This TCR beta chain was sequenced during a study of early T cells in non-severe SARS-CoV-2 infection. Looking at the study overall: The authors sequenced bulk RNA from unsorted whole blood, leaving chains unpaired.

Overall study results and limits: VDJdb-based annotation leaned toward anti-spike CD8 responses and missed private and CD4 specificities.

Attachment of unique molecular identifiers to individual cDNA molecules was performed. TCRdb ran MiXCR on the 5' RACE reads and lists one entry per CDR3 protein. The profile covers 71,000 or so distinct CDR3 sequences, with around 13% appearing a single time and over 13% taken by the ten largest. Germline V gene sequence: CDR1 SGHTA, CDR2 FQGNSA. Trimming left V 3 bases short and J 3 bases short, with 8 bases between. This CDR3 spans 13 amino acids. This clonotype was seen a few times. What it binds is unknown. The V gene is TRBV7-2, the J gene TRBJ1-1; D remains unclear. The clonotype originates from an adult who was a healthcare worker with PCR-confirmed SARS-CoV-2 infection or an uninfected control (not recorded which). Specimen: whole blood. CDR3 sequence reads: CASSFDGHTEAFF. The CDR3 region has the DNA TGTGCCAGCAGCTTTGACGGACACACTGAAGCTTTCTTT.